This T cell receptor (beta chain) originates from a study of T cell responses to AZD1222 COVID-19 vaccine. Study in general: Pooling covered second doses at about 4 or about 12 weeks.

Sequencing was performed with immunoSEQ multiplex PCR; in TCRdb, only in-frame clones are kept and a portion is missing. Among some 120,000 clones listed, 80% to 90% were seen once. Remarks on this clone: Its matching antigen is unknown.

Study results and caveats: Spike-specific TCR depth and breadth grew after two AZD1222 doses.

CDR3 size: 15 residues. CDR1 is GTSNPN and CDR2 is SVGIG in the germline V gene (reference sequence). V shed 4 bases and J 4 bases; nucleotides not matched to a gene: 8. The material sequenced was peripheral blood, taken on day 0 of AZD1222 vaccination. This receptor was identified in an adult in good health. The chain has TRBV30 and TRBJ1-5; 9 bases align to TRBD1. DNA of the CDR3: TGTGCCTGGAATGGACAGGGGCTATCTAATCAGCCCCAGCATTTT. Protein: CAWNGQGLSNQPQHF.